The present TCR beta chain was sequenced within a study of T cell repertoires in cytomegalovirus infection (dated by TCRdb to about 2019). In terms of the full investigation: Recently identified HLA-C-restricted CMV epitopes, whose presentation resists viral immunomodulation, were targeted by peptide stimulations together with well-studied HLA-B-restricted epitopes. The HLA type of each donor mattered for the analysis, because public TCR beta signatures pointed to carriage of CMV infection along with the matching HLA type. The paper as a whole reports these results and caveats: Cumulative frequency of public TCR beta family members discriminated carriers of CMV infection plus the relevant HLA type in this cohort and an independent approximately 370-donor cohort. The ex vivo response was dominated by HLA-C-restricted CMV-specific TCR beta clonotypes, and the single most frequent clonotype in two of eight donors was supplied by these HLA-C-restricted clonotypes.

Per the publication, the treatment or condition label means: in vitro stimulation with specific CMV peptide epitopes to enrich CMV-specific T cells. TCRdb shows the sequencer as Illumina HiSeq 1500. The public reads were run again by TCRdb, first through fastp at Q25 and then through MiXCR, and only productive beta chains were kept. Rows are combined by CDR3 protein, so each entry shows the most common genes and DNA. Counted in this sample were 800,000 to 950,000 distinct CDR3 sequences; approximately 32% of them appeared once. The ten largest clones represent over 10% of the sample. Of note for this clonotype: The antigen it recognizes is unknown. There are no base qualities to consult, and no much larger clone falls within one base.

Sequenced material: cultured CD8+ T cells from PBMCs, taken from culture after CMV antigen stimulation. This TCR was sampled from a human donor in good health (CMV status not recorded). Some clones in this sample may be carry-over from other donors' samples.

The CDR3: CASSQGVGAGYEQYV. Here is the DNA: TGCGCCAGCAGCCAAGGAGTCGGGGCGGGATACGAGCAGTACGTC. The V gene is TRBV4-1 and the J gene is TRBJ2-7; the D gene is perhaps TRBD2, on 6 matching bases. Trimming removed 1 base from V and 4 bases from J, leaving 14 bases between the germline ends. Spanning cysteine to valine, the CDR3 consists of 15 amino acids. Of all the DNA, just the CDR3 is kept, 45 bases in frame from base 1. From a lookup of the germline V gene, CDR1 and CDR2 are MGHRA and YSYEKL.